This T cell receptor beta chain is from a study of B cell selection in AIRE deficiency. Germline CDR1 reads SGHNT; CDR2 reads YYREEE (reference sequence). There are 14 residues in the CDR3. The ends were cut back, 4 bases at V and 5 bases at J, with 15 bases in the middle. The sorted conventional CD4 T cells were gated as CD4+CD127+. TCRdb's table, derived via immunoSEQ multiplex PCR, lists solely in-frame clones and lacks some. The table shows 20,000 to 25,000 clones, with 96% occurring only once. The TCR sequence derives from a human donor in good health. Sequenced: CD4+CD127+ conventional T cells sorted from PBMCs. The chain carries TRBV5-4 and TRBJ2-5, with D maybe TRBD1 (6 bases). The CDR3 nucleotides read TGTGCCAGCAGCCTAGGGGGTTTTACGGAGACCCAGTACTTC. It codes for CASSLGGFTETQYF.